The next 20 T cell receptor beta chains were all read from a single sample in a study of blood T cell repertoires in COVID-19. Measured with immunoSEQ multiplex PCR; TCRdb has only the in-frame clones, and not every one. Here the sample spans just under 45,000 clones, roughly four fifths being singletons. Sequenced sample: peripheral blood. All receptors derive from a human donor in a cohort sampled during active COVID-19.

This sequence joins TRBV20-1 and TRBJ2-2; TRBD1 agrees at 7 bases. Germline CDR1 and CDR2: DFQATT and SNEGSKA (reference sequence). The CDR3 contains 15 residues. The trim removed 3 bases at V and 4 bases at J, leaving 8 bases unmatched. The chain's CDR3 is CSASSPAGGTGELFF. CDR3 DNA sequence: TGCAGTGCTAGTTCTCCGGCAGGGGGCACCGGGGAGCTGTTTTTT.

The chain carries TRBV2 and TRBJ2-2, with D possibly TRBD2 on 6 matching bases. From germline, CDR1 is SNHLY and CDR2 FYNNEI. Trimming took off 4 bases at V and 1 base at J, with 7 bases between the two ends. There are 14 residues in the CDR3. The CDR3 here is CASSVEGNTGELFF. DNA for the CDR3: TGTGCCAGCAGTGTGGAGGGGAACACCGGGGAGCTGTTTTTT. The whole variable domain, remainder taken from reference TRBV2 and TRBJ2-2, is EPEVTQTPSHQVTQMGQEVILRCVPISNHLYFYWYRQILGQKVEFLVSFYNNEISEKSEIFDDQFSVERPDGSNFTLKIRSTKLEDSAMYFCASSVEGNTGELFFGEGSRLTVL.

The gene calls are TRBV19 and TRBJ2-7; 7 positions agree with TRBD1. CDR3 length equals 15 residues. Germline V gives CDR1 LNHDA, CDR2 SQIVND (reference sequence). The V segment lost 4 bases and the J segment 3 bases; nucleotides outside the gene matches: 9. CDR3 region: CASSKPGRGYYEQYF. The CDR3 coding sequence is TGTGCCAGTAGTAAACCCGGCAGGGGGTACTACGAGCAGTACTTC.

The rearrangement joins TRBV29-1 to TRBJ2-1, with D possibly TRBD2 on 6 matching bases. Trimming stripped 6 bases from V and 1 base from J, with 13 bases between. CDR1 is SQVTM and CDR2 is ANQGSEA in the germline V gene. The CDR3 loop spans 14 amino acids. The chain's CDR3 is CSVQGLQSYNEQFF. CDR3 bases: TGCAGCGTCCAGGGACTTCAATCCTACAATGAGCAGTTCTTC.

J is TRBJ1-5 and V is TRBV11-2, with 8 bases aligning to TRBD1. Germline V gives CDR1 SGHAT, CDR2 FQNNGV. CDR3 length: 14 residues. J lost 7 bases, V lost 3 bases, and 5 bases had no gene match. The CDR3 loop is CASSLDRVGQPQHF. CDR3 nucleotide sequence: TGTGCCAGCAGCTTGGACAGGGTCGGGCAGCCCCAGCATTTT.

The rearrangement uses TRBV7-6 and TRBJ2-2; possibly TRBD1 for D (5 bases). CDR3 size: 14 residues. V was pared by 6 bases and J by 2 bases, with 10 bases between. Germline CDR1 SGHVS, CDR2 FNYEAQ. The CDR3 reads CASRPTGNTGELFF. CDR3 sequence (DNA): TGTGCCAGCAGACCTACAGGAAACACCGGGGAGCTGTTTTTT.

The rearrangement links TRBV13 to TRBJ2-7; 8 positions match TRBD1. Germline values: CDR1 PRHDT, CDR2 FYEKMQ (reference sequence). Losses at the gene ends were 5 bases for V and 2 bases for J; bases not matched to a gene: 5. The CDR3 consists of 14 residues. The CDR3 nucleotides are TGTGCCAGCAGCCCGGGACAGGAGCCCTACGAGCAGTACTTC. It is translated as CASSPGQEPYEQYF.

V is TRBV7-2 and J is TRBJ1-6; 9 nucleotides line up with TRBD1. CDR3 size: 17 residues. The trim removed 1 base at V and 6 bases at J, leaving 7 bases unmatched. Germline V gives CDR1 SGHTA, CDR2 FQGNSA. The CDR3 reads CASSLVAGQGFNSPLHF. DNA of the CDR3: TGTGCCAGCAGCTTAGTCGCGGGACAGGGCTTTAATTCACCCCTCCACTTT.

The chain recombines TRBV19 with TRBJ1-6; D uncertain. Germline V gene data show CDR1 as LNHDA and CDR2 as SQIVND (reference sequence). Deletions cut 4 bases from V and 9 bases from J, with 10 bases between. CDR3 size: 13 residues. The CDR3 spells CASSSLPGSPLHF. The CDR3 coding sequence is TGTGCCAGTAGTAGCCTCCCGGGTTCACCCCTCCACTTT. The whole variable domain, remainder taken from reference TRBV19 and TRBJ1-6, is DGGITQSPKYLFRKEGQNVTLSCEQNLNHDAMYWYRQDPGQGLRLIYYSQIVNDFQKGDIAEGYSVSREKKESFPLTVTSAQKNPTAFYLCASSSLPGSPLHFGNGTRLTVT.

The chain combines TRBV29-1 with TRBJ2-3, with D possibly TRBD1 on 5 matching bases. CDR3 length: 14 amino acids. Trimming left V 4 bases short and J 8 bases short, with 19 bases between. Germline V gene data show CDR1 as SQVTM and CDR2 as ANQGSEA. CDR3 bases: TGCAGCGTTGGAAGGGCAGGGTATTCCGGTACGCAGTATTTT. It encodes CSVGRAGYSGTQYF.

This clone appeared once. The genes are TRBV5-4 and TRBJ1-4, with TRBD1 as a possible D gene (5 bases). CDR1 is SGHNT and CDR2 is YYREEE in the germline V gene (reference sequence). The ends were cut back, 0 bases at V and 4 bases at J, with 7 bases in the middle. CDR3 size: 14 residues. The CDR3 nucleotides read TGTGCCAGCAGCTTGGAGACAGATAATGAAAAACTGTTTTTT. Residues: CASSLETDNEKLFF.

The CDR3 DNA follows: TGTGCCAGCAGTGAAGACGTGACAGGAGATCTGAACACTGAAGCTTTCTTT. Its translation is CASSEDVTGDLNTEAFF. This chain uses TRBV6-1 with TRBJ1-1; possible D gene TRBD1, 6 bases. The CDR3 has 17 residues. The germline V gene encodes CDR1 MNHNS and CDR2 SASEGT. Trimming took off 1 base at V and 0 bases at J, with 15 bases between the two ends.

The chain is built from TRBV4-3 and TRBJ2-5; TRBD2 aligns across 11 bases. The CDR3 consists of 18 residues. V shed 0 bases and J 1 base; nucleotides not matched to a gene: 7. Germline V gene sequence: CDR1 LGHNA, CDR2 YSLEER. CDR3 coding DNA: TGCGCCAGCAGCCAAGAACCGACTAGCGGGGCCGTCCAAGAGACCCAGTACTTC. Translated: CASSQEPTSGAVQETQYF.

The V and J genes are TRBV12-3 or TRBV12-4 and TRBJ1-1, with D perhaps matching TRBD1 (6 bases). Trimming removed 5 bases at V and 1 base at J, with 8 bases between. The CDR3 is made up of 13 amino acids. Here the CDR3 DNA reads TGTGCCAGCAGTCGACAGGAGAACACTGAAGCTTTCTTT. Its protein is CASSRQENTEAFF.

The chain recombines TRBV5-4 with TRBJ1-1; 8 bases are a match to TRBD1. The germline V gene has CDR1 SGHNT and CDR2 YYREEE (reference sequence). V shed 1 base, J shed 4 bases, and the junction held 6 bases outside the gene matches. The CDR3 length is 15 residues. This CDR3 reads CASSLTDRGGTEAFF. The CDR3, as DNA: TGTGCCAGCAGCTTGACAGACAGGGGTGGCACTGAAGCTTTCTTT. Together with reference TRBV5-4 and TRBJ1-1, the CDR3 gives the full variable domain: ETGVTQSPTHLIKTRGQQVTLRCSSQSGHNTVSWYQQALGQGPQFIFQYYREEENGRGNFPPRFSGLQFPNYSSELNVNALELDDSALYLCASSLTDRGGTEAFFGQGTRLTVV.

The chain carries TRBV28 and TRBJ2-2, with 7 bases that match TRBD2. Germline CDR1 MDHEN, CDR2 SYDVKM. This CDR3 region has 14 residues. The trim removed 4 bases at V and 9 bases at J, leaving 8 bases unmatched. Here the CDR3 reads CASSSAGTSRELFF. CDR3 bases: TGTGCCAGCAGTTCAGCGGGGACCTCCAGGGAGCTGTTTTTT.

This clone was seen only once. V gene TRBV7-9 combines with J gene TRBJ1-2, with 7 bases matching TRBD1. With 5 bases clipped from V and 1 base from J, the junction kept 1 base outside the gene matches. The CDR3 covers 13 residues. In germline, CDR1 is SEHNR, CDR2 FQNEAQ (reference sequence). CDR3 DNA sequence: TGTGCCAGCAGCCGGGACAGTAACTATGGCTACACCTTC. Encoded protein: CASSRDSNYGYTF.

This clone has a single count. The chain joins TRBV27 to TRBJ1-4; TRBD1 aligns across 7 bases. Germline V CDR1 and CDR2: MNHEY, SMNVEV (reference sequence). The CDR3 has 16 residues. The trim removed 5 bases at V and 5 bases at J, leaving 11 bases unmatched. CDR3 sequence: CASSPPLGTENEKLFF. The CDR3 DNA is TGTGCCAGCAGTCCCCCGCTCGGGACAGAGAATGAAAAACTGTTTTTT.

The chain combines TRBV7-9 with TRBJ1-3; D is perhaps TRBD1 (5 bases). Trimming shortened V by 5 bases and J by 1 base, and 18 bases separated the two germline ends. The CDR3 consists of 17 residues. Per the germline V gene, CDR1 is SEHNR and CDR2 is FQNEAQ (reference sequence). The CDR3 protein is CASSNTGPVTSGNTIYF. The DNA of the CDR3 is TGTGCCAGCAGCAATACAGGTCCGGTGACATCTGGAAACACCATATATTTT.

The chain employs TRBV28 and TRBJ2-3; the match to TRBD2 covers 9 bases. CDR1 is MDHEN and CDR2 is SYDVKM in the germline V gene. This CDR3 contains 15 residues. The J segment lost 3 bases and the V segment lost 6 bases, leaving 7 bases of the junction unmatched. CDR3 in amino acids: CASSPRGGLTDTQYF. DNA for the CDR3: TGTGCCAGCAGCCCGCGGGGGGGCCTTACAGATACGCAGTATTTT.